In its sample, the clone carrying this T cell receptor (beta chain) was seen once. What it recognizes is unknown. Germline V gene lookup returns CDR1 MDHEN and CDR2 SYDVKM. V gave up 6 bases and J gave up 7 bases, with 12 bases separating them. The CDR3 runs to 12 residues. Data came from immunoSEQ multiplex PCR; TCRdb stores just in-frame clones and leaves some out. The data hold more than 95,000 clones, with approximately 88% observed a single time. The sample originates from a study of T cell responses to AZD1222 COVID-19 vaccine. Findings and limits, study-wide: Variant regions that are unmutated are reportedly the target of nearly half of spike-specific TCRs. At 160-218 and 743-854, vaccine-associated CD4 TCRs were dominant, and they spanned spike. At baseline, just 5 or 6 AZD1222 recipients tested seropositive.

The specimen comprised peripheral blood, sampled on day 0 of AZD1222 vaccination. This TCR was sampled from an adult in good health. V gene TRBV28 combines with J gene TRBJ1-2; D gene uncertain. In nucleotides, the CDR3 is TGTGCCAGCAGCCCAAGGTCATCTGGCTACACCTTC. This gives the protein CASSPRSSGYTF.